This T cell receptor (beta chain) emerged from a study of T cell clones after liver transplantation. Study details: Subjects received no induction therapy and standard immunosuppression until randomization at 12-24 months post-transplant.

Using immunoSEQ multiplex PCR, the repertoire was profiled, and TCRdb retains in-frame clones only, with some absent. The sample consists of under 150,000 clones, about nine tenths of them appearing once. The germline V gene encodes CDR1 SEHNR and CDR2 FQNEAQ (reference sequence). The CDR3 sequence is 13 residues long. The V and J ends lost 7 bases and 6 bases respectively, with 15 bases between them. This material consisted of CD4+ T cells from blood, taken 12 months after liver transplant. The gene calls are TRBV7-9 and TRBJ1-2, with TRBD1 as a possible D gene (5 bases). The TCR originated in a human patient who received a liver transplant. Some of the T cells may derive from the graft donor. The CDR3 region has the DNA TGTGCCAGCACCCTTGAAGGGACCCATGGCTACACCTTC. It specifies CASTLEGTHGYTF. Full variable domain (outside the CDR3, taken from reference TRBV7-9 and TRBJ1-2): DTGVSQNPRHKITKRGQNVTFRCDPISEHNRLYWYRQTLGQGPEFLTYFQNEAQLEKSRLLSDRFSAERPKGSFSTLEIQRTEQGDSAMYLCASTLEGTHGYTFGSGTRLTVV.